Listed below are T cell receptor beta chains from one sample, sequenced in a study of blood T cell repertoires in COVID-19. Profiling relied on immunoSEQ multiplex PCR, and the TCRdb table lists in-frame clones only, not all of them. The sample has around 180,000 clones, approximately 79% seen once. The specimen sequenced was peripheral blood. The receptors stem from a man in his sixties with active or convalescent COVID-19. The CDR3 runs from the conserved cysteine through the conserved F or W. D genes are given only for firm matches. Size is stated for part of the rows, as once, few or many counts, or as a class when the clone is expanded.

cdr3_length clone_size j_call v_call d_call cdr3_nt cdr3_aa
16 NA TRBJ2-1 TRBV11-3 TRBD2 TGTGCCAGCAGCTTAGCCCCTGCGGGAGGGAGCAATGAGCAGTTCTTC CASSLAPAGGSNEQFF
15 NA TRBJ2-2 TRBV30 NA TGTGCCTGGAGCCGGGGATCCCCCCACACCGGGGAGCTGTTTTTT CAWSRGSPHTGELFF
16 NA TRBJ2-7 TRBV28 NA TGTGCCAGCAGTCCCTCCAGGGCGAGTTACTACTACGAGCAGTACTTC CASSPSRASYYYEQYF
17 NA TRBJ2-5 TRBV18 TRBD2 TGTGCCAGCTCACCGGCGCTAGCGGGAGGAGGAGGAGAGACCCAGTACTTC CASSPALAGGGGETQYF
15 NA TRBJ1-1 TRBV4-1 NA TGCGCCAGCAGCCACTGGGGCCAGGGAAACACTGAAGCTTTCTTT CASSHWGQGNTEAFF
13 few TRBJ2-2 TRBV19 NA TGTGCCAGTAGTATCTCGGGTTGGCGGGAGCTGTTTTTT CASSISGWRELFF
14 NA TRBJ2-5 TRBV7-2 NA TGTGCCAGCACCCCCCTAGGCGGGCAAGAGACCCAGTACTTC CASTPLGGQETQYF
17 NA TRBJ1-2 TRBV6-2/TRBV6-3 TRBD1 TGTGCCAGCAGTCCCAACCGGGACAGGGGGCTCCGCTATGGCTACACCTTC CASSPNRDRGLRYGYTF
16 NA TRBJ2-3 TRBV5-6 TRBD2 TGTGCCAGCAGCTTCATCACTAGCGGGAGACCAGATACGCAGTATTTT CASSFITSGRPDTQYF
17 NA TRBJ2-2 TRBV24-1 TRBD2 TGTGCCACCAGTGATTTGCCCGTAGCGGGAGGGACCGGGGAGCTGTTTTTT CATSDLPVAGGTGELFF
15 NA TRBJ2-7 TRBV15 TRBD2 TGTGCCACCAGCAGAGATCTAGCGGGAGTAGGCGAGCAGTACTTC CATSRDLAGVGEQYF
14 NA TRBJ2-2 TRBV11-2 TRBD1 TGTGCCAGCAGCTTACAGGGGGCGTCCGGGGAGCTGTTTTTT CASSLQGASGELFF
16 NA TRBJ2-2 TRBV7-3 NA TGTGCCAGCAGCTTAACGGCTCAGGCTAACACCGGGGAGCTGTTTTTT CASSLTAQANTGELFF
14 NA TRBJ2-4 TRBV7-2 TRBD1 TGTGCCAGCAGCTTTCCTCGACAGGGGAGCATTCAGTACTTC CASSFPRQGSIQYF
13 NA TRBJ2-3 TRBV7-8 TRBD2 TGTGCCAGCAGCCCGCGGGGGTCCGATACGCAGTATTTT CASSPRGSDTQYF
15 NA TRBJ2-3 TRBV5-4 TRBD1 TGTGCCAGCAGCCAGGCCGCAGGGGGAACAGATACGCAGTATTTT CASSQAAGGTDTQYF
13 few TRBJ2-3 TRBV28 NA TGTGCCAGCAGTTTGCGGGCCACAGATACGCAGTATTTT CASSLRATDTQYF
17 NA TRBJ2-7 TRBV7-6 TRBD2 TGTGCCAGCAGCTTAGCTAGCGGGTGGGATCGCTCCTACGAGCAGTACTTC CASSLASGWDRSYEQYF
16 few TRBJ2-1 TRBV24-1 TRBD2 TGTGCCACCAGTGATCCCGGACTAGCGGGAGGGGATGAGCAGTTCTTC CATSDPGLAGGDEQFF
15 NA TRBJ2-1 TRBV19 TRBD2 TGTGCCAGTAGTTCTCCGGGACTAGCCAACGATGAGCAGTTCTTC CASSSPGLANDEQFF
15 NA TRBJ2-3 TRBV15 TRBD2 TGTGCCACCAGCAGGGGACTAGCGGGAGGCGATACGCAGTATTTT CATSRGLAGGDTQYF
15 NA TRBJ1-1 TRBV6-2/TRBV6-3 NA TGTGCCAGCAGCACCAGGACGGGGGGGGGCACTGAAGCTTTCTTT CASSTRTGGGTEAFF
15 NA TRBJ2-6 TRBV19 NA TGTGCCAGTAGTACGAGGAGGGTCGGGGCCAACGTCCTGACTTTC CASSTRRVGANVLTF
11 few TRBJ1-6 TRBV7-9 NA TGTGCCAGCAGTTACGCGGGGTCTCTCCACTTT CASSYAGSLHF
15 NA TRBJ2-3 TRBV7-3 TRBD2 TGTGCCAGCAGCTCCCTGGGCGGGGAGGGGAATACGCAGTATTTT CASSSLGGEGNTQYF
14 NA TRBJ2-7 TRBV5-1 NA TGCGCCAGCACCCCTGGGGGCAGGGGCTACGAGCAGTACTTC CASTPGGRGYEQYF
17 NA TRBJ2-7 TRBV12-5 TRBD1 TGTGCTAGTGGTTTGCCCAAGCCGGGACAGGGTCCCTACGAGCAGTACTTC CASGLPKPGQGPYEQYF
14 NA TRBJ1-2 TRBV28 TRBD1 TGTGCCAGCGTGTCGGGACAGGGGTCGGATGGCTACACCTTC CASVSGQGSDGYTF
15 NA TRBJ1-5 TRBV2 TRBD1 TGTGCCAGCAGTGCCCGGACAGGGAGGGAACAGCCCCAGCATTTT CASSARTGREQPQHF
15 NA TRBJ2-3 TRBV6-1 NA TGTGCCAGCAGCCTACTCGGGAGCGCCACAGATACGCAGTATTTT CASSLLGSATDTQYF
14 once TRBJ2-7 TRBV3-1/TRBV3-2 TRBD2 TGTGCCAGCCACCTTAGCGGGAGCCGGGGGGAGCAGTACTTC CASHLSGSRGEQYF
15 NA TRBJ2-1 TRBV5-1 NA TGCGCCAGCAGCTTGGATGGGCCATCCTACAATGAGCAGTTCTTC CASSLDGPSYNEQFF
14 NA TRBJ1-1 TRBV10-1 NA TGCGCCGGAACCATCGGGGGAGGTGACACTGAAGCTTTCTTT CAGTIGGGDTEAFF
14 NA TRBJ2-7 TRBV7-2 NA TGTGCCAGCAGCCCAGTGCGCGGTTCCTACGAGCAGTACTTC CASSPVRGSYEQYF
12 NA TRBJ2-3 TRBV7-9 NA TGTGCCAGCAGCTTAGTACTACCTCCGCAGTATTTT CASSLVLPPQYF
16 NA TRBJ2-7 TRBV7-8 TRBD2 TGTGCCAGCAGCTTAATAAACCCTAGCGGGAGCTCCGAGCAGTACTTC CASSLINPSGSSEQYF